Shown below are 23 T cell receptor beta chains from a single sample sequenced in a study of T cells in Graves' hyperthyroidism and ophthalmopathy. Amplified TCR beta CDR3 regions came from RNA transcripts. During a first-round RT-PCR of the TCR CDR3, the HTBI primer set was used. TCRdb reanalysed the multiplex PCR reads using MiXCR and keeps one entry per CDR3 protein. The sample includes about 290,000 distinct CDR3 sequences, more than 15% of them seen just once. Sequences were obtained from blood. Receptor source: a woman aged 55-70 years with Graves' ophthalmopathy.

The genes are TRBV7-2 and TRBJ2-7; 10 bases fit TRBD1. From germline, CDR1 is SGHTA and CDR2 FQGNSA. The junction had 5 bases not matched to a gene; V was cut back by 3 bases and J by 3 bases. This CDR3 has 15 amino acids. The CDR3 is CASSFGTGVIYEQYF. DNA for the CDR3: TGTGCCAGCAGCTTTGGGACAGGGGTCATCTACGAGCAGTACTTC. Using reference TRBV7-2 and TRBJ2-7 for the parts outside the CDR3, the full variable domain is GAGVSQSPSNKVTEKGKDVELRCDPISGHTALYWYRQSLGQGLEFLIYFQGNSAPDKSGLPSDRFSAERTGGSVSTLTIQRTQQEDSAVYLCASSFGTGVIYEQYFGPGTRLTVT.

This clonotype was observed at least ten times. This chain connects TRBV5-1 to TRBJ2-3; D may be TRBD2 (5 bases). The V end lost 4 bases, the J end lost 1 base, and 13 bases lay between the germline ends. Looked up from germline, CDR1 is SGHRS and CDR2 is YFSETQ. This CDR3 region has 15 residues. The CDR3 here is CASSPWDSGTDTQYF. The CDR3 nucleotides read TGCGCCAGCAGCCCCTGGGATAGCGGCACAGATACGCAGTATTTT.

This clonotype is a singleton in its sample. The rearrangement links TRBV7-2 to TRBJ1-4, with D possibly TRBD1 on 5 matching bases. The CDR3 loop spans 17 amino acids. Per the germline V gene, CDR1 is SGHTA and CDR2 is FQGNSA. V lost 1 base to trimming and J lost 7 bases, with 19 bases between them. For the CDR3, the DNA is TGTGCCAGCAGCTTAGTTTTAAACGGCCAGGGTGGTGAAAAACTGTTTTTT. This gives the protein CASSLVLNGQGGEKLFF. Based on the CDR3 plus reference TRBV7-2 and TRBJ1-4, the full variable domain is GAGVSQSPSNKVTEKGKDVELRCDPISGHTALYWYRQSLGQGLEFLIYFQGNSAPDKSGLPSDRFSAERTGGSVSTLTIQRTQQEDSAVYLCASSLVLNGQGGEKLFFGSGTQLSVL.

This clonotype has at least ten counts. The gene calls are TRBV11-2 and TRBJ2-7; D gene uncertain. The germline CDR1 and CDR2 sequences are SGHAT and FQNNGV. The CDR3 runs to 13 residues. Deletions cut 3 bases from V and 2 bases from J, with 8 bases between. CDR3 in DNA: TGTGCCAGCAGCTTGCGACGGCCCTACGAGCAGTACTTC. This encodes CASSLRRPYEQYF.

The V and J genes are TRBV2 and TRBJ1-5; the D is unclear. This CDR3 is built from 15 residues. Trimming took 7 bases from V and 2 from J, leaving 15 bases between them. Per germline, CDR1 SNHLY and CDR2 FYNNEI. CDR3 bases: TGTGCCAGCAACACACCTGGGATGGGCAATCAGCCCCAGCATTTT. Residues: CASNTPGMGNQPQHF.

This sequence joins TRBV3-1 and TRBJ1-4, with D perhaps matching TRBD1 (5 bases). V gave up 0 bases and J gave up 8 bases, with 16 bases separating them. This CDR3 has 16 residues. CDR1 is LGHDT, CDR2 YNNKEL, per germline (reference sequence). CDR3 protein: CASSQEVTGTREKLFF. CDR3 coding DNA: TGTGCCAGCAGCCAAGAGGTGACGGGGACCAGGGAAAAACTGTTTTTT.

This clonotype was counted a few times. V usage is TRBV6-1 and J usage is TRBJ1-5; D might be TRBD1 (5 bases). Germline V gene lookup returns CDR1 MNHNS and CDR2 SASEGT. V dropped 5 bases and J dropped 0 bases, with 11 bases sitting between them. CDR3 length: 15 residues. CDR3 DNA: TGTGCCAGCAGTAGGGGACCGACTAGCAATCAGCCCCAGCATTTT. Its translation is CASSRGPTSNQPQHF.

This clonotype appeared a few times. The rearrangement links TRBV6-1 to TRBJ2-3, with D uncertain. The CDR3 runs to 15 residues. In germline, CDR1 is MNHNS, CDR2 SASEGT. Trimming removed 3 bases at V and 0 bases at J, with 10 bases between. CDR3 bases: TGTGCCAGCAGTGAGACATCACCTAGCACAGATACGCAGTATTTT. This codes for CASSETSPSTDTQYF.

This clonotype occurred many times. The V and J genes are TRBV12-5 and TRBJ2-3; no definite D call. Trimming shortened V by 4 bases and J by 4 bases, and 12 bases separated the two germline ends. The CDR3 contains 14 residues. Germline V CDR1 and CDR2: LGHNT, FRNRAP. CDR3 loop: CASGSNSASDTQYF. Written as DNA, the CDR3 is TGTGCTAGTGGTTCGAACAGTGCATCAGATACGCAGTATTTT.

There are many counts of this clonotype. The chain uses TRBV7-6 and TRBJ1-1, with D tentatively TRBD1 (5 bases). The germline gives CDR1 SGHVS, CDR2 FNYEAQ. This CDR3 is built from 14 residues. V gave up 5 bases and J gave up 1 base, with 11 bases separating them. The CDR3 loop is CASSPGARNTEAFF. CDR3 DNA sequence: TGTGCCAGCAGCCCTGGGGCAAGGAACACTGAAGCTTTCTTT. Full variable domain (remainder filled in from reference TRBV7-6 and TRBJ1-1): GAGVSQSPRYKVTKRGQDVALRCDPISGHVSLYWYRQALGQGPEFLTYFNYEAQQDKSGLPNDRFSAERPEGSISTLTIQRTEQRDSAMYRCASSPGARNTEAFFGQGTRLTVV.

In its sample, this clonotype was seen many times. The CDR3 here is CASSQTGTSGGASDTQYF. For the CDR3, the DNA is TGTGCCAGCAGCCAAACCGGGACTAGCGGGGGGGCTTCAGATACGCAGTATTTT. The chain links TRBV7-2 to TRBJ2-3, with 16 nucleotides matching TRBD2. Germline V gene sequence: CDR1 SGHTA, CDR2 FQGNSA. J was trimmed by 4 bases and V by 5 bases; bases with no gene match: 9. CDR3 size: 18 residues.

The rearrangement links TRBV20-1 to TRBJ2-7; TRBD2 matches at 8 bases. The CDR3 loop spans 12 amino acids. Germline CDR1 is DFQATT and CDR2 is SNEGSKA (reference sequence). V lost 3 bases to trimming and J lost 2 bases; unmatched junction nucleotides: 0. In DNA, the CDR3 is TGCAGTGCTAGCGGGAGGGCCTACGAGCAGTACTTC. Its translation is CSASGRAYEQYF.

This clonotype came up many times. The chain carries TRBV6-6 and TRBJ2-7; 7 positions agree with TRBD1. This CDR3 is built from 13 residues. CDR1 is MNHNY and CDR2 is SVGAGI in the germline V gene (reference sequence). V was pared by 2 bases and J by 5 bases, with 3 bases of the junction left unmatched. This CDR3 is CASSYRGRDEQYF. In DNA, the CDR3 is TGTGCCAGCAGTTACAGGGGGCGAGACGAGCAGTACTTC.

This clonotype was counted at least ten times. The V and J genes are TRBV12-5 and TRBJ1-1; D gene ambiguous. The germline V and J ends were trimmed by 5 bases and 2 bases, with 15 bases remaining between them. The CDR3 contains 15 residues. The germline V gene has CDR1 LGHNT and CDR2 FRNRAP. The CDR3 region has the DNA TGTGCTAGTGGTCCCTCCTCCGGGGATAACACTGAAGCTTTCTTT. Protein product: CASGPSSGDNTEAFF.

This clonotype was counted ten times or more. The chain employs TRBV28 and TRBJ2-3, with TRBD1 as a possible D gene (6 bases). The CDR3 totals 15 residues. Trimming pared 1 base from V and 8 bases from J, leaving 16 bases between. Germline V CDR1 and CDR2: MDHEN, SYDVKM. The DNA of the CDR3 is TGTGCCAGCAGTTTATTGACAGGCTCGGGCCGTACGCAGTATTTT. It codes for CASSLLTGSGRTQYF.

For this clonotype: A read error may be the cause here, since a much bigger clone is one base away. This chain uses TRBV28 with TRBJ2-6, with TRBD1 as a possible D gene (5 bases). V was clipped by 1 base and J by 3 bases, with 10 bases between them. Germline V gives CDR1 MDHEN, CDR2 SYDVKM. This CDR3 region has 16 residues. The CDR3 DNA reads as TGTGCCAGCAGTTTATATAAGGGGCGTGGGGCCAACGTCCTGACTTTC. This translates into CASSLYKGRGANVLTF.

The V and J genes are TRBV5-1 and TRBJ1-2; 7 nucleotides line up with TRBD1. The CDR3 sequence is 16 residues long. Germline V CDR1 and CDR2: SGHRS, YFSETQ. Trimming removed 4 bases from V and 1 base from J; junction bases left unmatched: 10. The CDR3 reads CASSPNTGTVNYGYTF. Here the CDR3 DNA reads TGCGCCAGCAGCCCAAATACCGGGACAGTTAACTATGGCTACACCTTC.

Turning to this clonotype: A read error may produce the germline difference seen at one junction end. The gene calls are TRBV7-3 and TRBJ2-1; D might be TRBD2 (5 bases). This CDR3 region has 13 residues. Germline V gives CDR1 SGHTA, CDR2 FQGTGA. CDR3 nucleotides: TGTGCCAGCAGCTTAACGGAGGCGGGCGAGCCGTTCTTC. This encodes CASSLTEAGEPFF.

The rearrangement uses TRBV4-3 and TRBJ1-2; D gene unclear. CDR3 length: 16 residues. Trimming stripped 0 bases from V and 5 bases from J, with 16 bases between. Germline V gives CDR1 LGHNA, CDR2 YSLEER. The CDR3 spells CASSQEGRQARYGYTF. The CDR3 DNA reads TGCGCCAGCAGCCAAGAGGGGAGGCAGGCGAGATATGGCTACACCTTC.

This clonotype was seen many times. V is TRBV10-3 and J is TRBJ2-7; tentatively, D is TRBD1 (6 bases). V dropped 4 bases and J dropped 0 bases, with 13 bases sitting between them. The CDR3 has 15 amino acids. The germline CDR1 and CDR2 sequences are ENHRY and SYGVKD. In DNA, the CDR3 is TGTGCCATCAGTGGTGACAGGACCAGCTCCTACGAGCAGTACTTC. Protein sequence: CAISGDRTSSYEQYF.

The chain combines TRBV5-1 with TRBJ2-7, with D perhaps TRBD2 (6 bases). Per germline, CDR1 SGHRS and CDR2 YFSETQ. V was shortened by 4 bases and J by 4 bases, with 21 bases between the two germline ends. This CDR3 has 16 residues. In nucleotides, the CDR3 is TGCGCCAGCAGCGATCCTGGCGGAGGGGTTTATTACGAGCAGTACTTC. Protein: CASSDPGGGVYYEQYF.

The table lists this clonotype with many counts. The chain has TRBV7-2 and TRBJ2-2, with D possibly TRBD2 on 5 matching bases. Trimming took 1 base from V and 4 from J, leaving 7 bases between them. Germline V gives CDR1 SGHTA, CDR2 FQGNSA. The CDR3 consists of 14 residues. The CDR3 sequence is CASSLGAGTGELFF. In DNA form, the CDR3 reads TGTGCCAGCAGCTTAGGCGCGGGCACCGGGGAGCTGTTTTTT.

This clonotype was counted a few times. V usage is TRBV5-4 and J usage is TRBJ2-3, with 9 bases matching TRBD2. CDR1 is SGHNT, CDR2 YYREEE, per germline (reference sequence). J gave up 6 bases and V 0 bases, and 5 bases lay outside the gene matches. There are 15 residues in the CDR3. The CDR3, as DNA: TGTGCCAGCAGCTTGGCGGGCCTAGCGGGGGATACGCAGTATTTT. This codes for CASSLAGLAGDTQYF.